Sequencing of this T cell receptor (beta chain) was carried out in a study of immune evolution from preneoplasia to lung adenocarcinoma. The germline gives CDR1 MNHEY, CDR2 SVGAGI. This CDR3 contains 15 residues. J gave up 6 bases and V 2 bases, and 8 bases lay outside the gene matches. TCRdb's copy holds only in-frame clones and misses some; the assay was immunoSEQ multiplex PCR. The sample gives roughly 4,500 clones, under 85% of which show up once; 6.8% is in the top ten. This clonotype was obtained from a person aged 50-75 years with lung adenocarcinoma. The V and J genes are TRBV6-5 and TRBJ1-1, with 8 bases lining up with TRBD1. The sequenced material came from FFPE minimally invasive lung adenocarcinoma tissue. The CDR3 spells CASSYTTGDEAEAFF. The CDR3 DNA follows: TGTGCCAGCAGTTACACGACAGGGGATGAAGCTGAAGCTTTCTTT.